These 7 T cell receptor beta chains share one sample of origin, sequenced in a study of cytomegalovirus exposure and HLA in healthy donors (dated by TCRdb to 2016 to 2017). Libraries came from the immunoSEQ multiplex PCR assay. For the multiplex PCR, a mixture combining 60 forward primers for TCR Vbeta segments and 13 reverse primers for TCR Jbeta segments was used. This is the immuneACCESS table as TCRdb keeps it, with only in-frame sequences that have V and J called. A part of the clones is gone; compared with another copy, unresolved V genes explain less than half, and the rest is unexplained. A total of about 130,000 clones appear in this sample, around 76% of them only once. Together, the top ten hold under 8.5% of the sample. Specimen: PBMCs. Receptors were obtained from a male donor in good health and CMV-seronegative.

The rearrangement uses TRBV7-9 and TRBJ1-2, with D perhaps matching TRBD1 (6 bases). Trimming pared 0 bases from V and 8 bases from J, leaving 10 bases between. The CDR3 has 13 amino acids. Germline-derived CDR1 and CDR2 are SEHNR and FQNEAQ (reference sequence). CDR3 region: CASSLAGHFGYTF. Here the CDR3 DNA reads TGTGCCAGCAGCTTAGCGGGACACTTCGGCTACACCTTC.

This rearrangement joins TRBV20-1 to TRBJ2-5; TRBD2 might be the D (6 bases). The CDR3 is 11 amino acids. Germline CDR1 and CDR2: DFQATT and SNEGSKA (reference sequence). V lost 5 bases to trimming and J lost 10 bases, with 14 bases between them. The CDR3 region is CSAWTTGDQYF. The CDR3 DNA sequence: TGCAGTGCTTGGACTACAGGCGACCAGTACTTC.

This rearrangement joins TRBV6-4 to TRBJ2-1, with 15 nucleotides matching TRBD2. This CDR3 region has 19 residues. The trim removed 6 bases at V and 0 bases at J, leaving 9 bases unmatched. Per the germline V gene, CDR1 is MRHNA and CDR2 is SNTAGT. Written as DNA, the CDR3 is TGTGCCAGCAGCCCGCGGACTAGCGGGGGGGCGAGCTCCTACAATGAGCAGTTCTTC. As protein: CASSPRTSGGASSYNEQFF.

The sample holds a few counts of this clone. This chain links TRBV6-5 with TRBJ2-1; 11 bases line up with TRBD2. The length of the CDR3 is 14 residues. Germline CDR1 is MNHEY and CDR2 is SVGAGI. J was trimmed by 4 bases and V by 5 bases; bases with no gene match: 1. The CDR3 DNA sequence: TGTGCCAGCAGTCGACTAGCGGGGTACAATGAGCAGTTCTTC. It codes for CASSRLAGYNEQFF.

The CDR3 loop is CASSLTDYGYTF. The CDR3 coding sequence is TGTGCCAGCAGCTTGACGGACTATGGCTACACCTTC. The J gene is TRBJ1-2, the V gene TRBV5-4, with D uncertain. The CDR3 consists of 12 residues. The V end lost 1 base, the J end lost 3 bases, and 4 bases lay between the germline ends. Germline CDR1 is SGHNT and CDR2 is YYREEE (reference sequence).

The chain employs TRBV5-1 and TRBJ1-1; TRBD1 is a possible D gene (6 bases). The CDR3 contains 16 residues. Trimming shortened V by 3 bases and J by 1 base, and 16 bases separated the two germline ends. The germline V gene has CDR1 SGHRS and CDR2 YFSETQ. DNA for the CDR3: TGCGCCAGCAGCTGGGGGGGCAGGGTGGGGAACACTGAAGCTTTCTTT. Translation: CASSWGGRVGNTEAFF.

This clone was picked up one time. This rearrangement joins TRBV6-5 to TRBJ2-5; 10 nucleotides match TRBD2. Judging by the DNA end, TRBJ2-7 fits better; the J call may be wrong. Germline lookup yields CDR1 MNHEY and CDR2 SVGAGI. This CDR3 region has 14 residues. CDR3 protein: CASSASGSSYEQYF. CDR3 bases: TGTGCCAGCAGCGCTAGCGGGAGCTCCTACGAGCAGTACTTC.